Following are 20 T cell receptor beta chains from one sample sequenced in a study of regulatory T cells in long-lasting Graves disease. Time point here: newly diagnosed GD, antithyroid drugs for less than 3 months. Isolated PBMC RNA provided the starting material for the TCR library. Through Arm-PCR of CDR3 regions and iRepertoire HTBI primers, TCR beta libraries were built. In TCRdb, the multiplex PCR reads were re-called with MiXCR into one record per CDR3 protein. The sample carries over 300,000 distinct CDR3 sequences, around 15% recorded once. The sample here was peripheral blood mononuclear cells (PBMCs), taken at new diagnosis, from a patient treated with antithyroid drugs. These TCRs come from a female donor with Graves disease.

This clonotype was detected many times. V is TRBV7-2 and J is TRBJ1-4; D is perhaps TRBD1 (6 bases). Per the germline V gene, CDR1 is SGHTA and CDR2 is FQGNSA. CDR3 size: 15 residues. The V gene lost 2 bases and the J gene lost 7 bases, with 14 bases spanning the gap. The CDR3: CASSLMGASSEKLFF. The CDR3 nucleotides read TGTGCCAGCAGCTTAATGGGGGCCTCCAGTGAAAAACTGTTTTTT.

There are many counts of this clonotype. This rearrangement joins TRBV29-1 to TRBJ1-1; D is ambiguous. The CDR3 has 12 amino acids. V was pared by 3 bases and J by 8 bases, with 13 bases between. Germline loops: CDR1 SQVTM, CDR2 ANQGSEA. The CDR3 protein is CSVDSGLREAFF. CDR3 DNA: TGCAGCGTTGACTCCGGCTTGCGAGAAGCTTTCTTT. Looking up the rest from reference TRBV29-1 and TRBJ1-1 gives the full variable domain: SAVISQKPSRDICQRGTSLTIQCQVDSQVTMMFWYRQQPGQSLTLIATANQGSEATYESGFVIDKFPISRPNLTFSTLTVSNMSPEDSSIYLCSVDSGLREAFFGQGTRLTVV.

There are a few counts of this clonotype. The rearrangement links TRBV7-9 to TRBJ2-7, with no clear D. The CDR3 spans 15 residues. The germline V and J ends were trimmed by 5 bases and 0 bases, with 14 bases remaining between them. The germline V gene has CDR1 SEHNR and CDR2 FQNEAQ (reference sequence). CDR3 in amino acids: CASSPSTAYSYEQYF. CDR3 nucleotides: TGTGCCAGCAGCCCTAGTACAGCATACTCCTACGAGCAGTACTTC.

The sample holds many counts of this clonotype. This rearrangement joins TRBV7-2 to TRBJ1-2; D possibly corresponds to TRBD1 (5 bases). This CDR3 contains 15 residues. CDR1 is SGHTA, CDR2 FQGNSA, per germline. The V and J ends lost 1 base and 6 bases respectively, with 15 bases between them. CDR3 sequence (DNA): TGTGCCAGCAGCTTAGATCGGGGGGTGGGGAATGGCTACACCTTC. This codes for CASSLDRGVGNGYTF.

This clonotype occurred a few times. The V and J genes are TRBV6-2 or TRBV6-3 and TRBJ2-2; TRBD1 is a possible D gene (5 bases). Germline assignment: CDR1 MNHEY and CDR2 SVGEGT. The CDR3 length is 17 residues. The ends were cut back, 7 bases at V and 1 base at J, with 19 bases in the middle. This CDR3 reads CASTHWAWGKNTGELFF. The CDR3, as DNA: TGTGCCAGCACCCACTGGGCGTGGGGCAAGAACACCGGGGAGCTGTTTTTT.

In its sample, this clonotype was seen a few times. The chain recombines TRBV27 with TRBJ1-2; tentative D call: TRBD1 (5 bases). The CDR3 sequence is 14 residues long. Germline CDR1 MNHEY, CDR2 SMNVEV (reference sequence). V was pared by 3 bases and J by 0 bases, with 8 bases between. The CDR3 region is CASSLGGPNYGYTF. DNA for the CDR3: TGTGCCAGCAGTTTGGGGGGACCTAACTATGGCTACACCTTC.

The table lists this clonotype with many counts. This chain connects TRBV28 to TRBJ1-2, with D uncertain. The germline CDR1 and CDR2 sequences are MDHEN and SYDVKM. Trimming removed 10 bases from V and 0 bases from J, with 9 bases in between. The CDR3 sequence is 12 residues long. The CDR3 protein is CATTGANYGYTF. CDR3 DNA: TGTGCCACCACCGGCGCTAACTATGGCTACACCTTC.

In regard to this clonotype: This may be a read error: a much more frequent sequence differs by one nucleotide. The V and J genes are TRBV28 and TRBJ1-4; TRBD1 matches 9 bases. The CDR3 is 15 amino acids. Per germline, CDR1 MDHEN and CDR2 SYDVKM. The V gene end was trimmed by 6 bases and the J gene end by 8 bases; junction bases not matched to a gene: 10. CDR3 bases: TGTGCCAGCAGAACAACACAGGGGGCGCGGGAAAAACTGTTTTTT. Amino acid sequence: CASRTTQGAREKLFF.

This clonotype was counted at least ten times. The rearrangement links TRBV2 to TRBJ1-1; TRBD1 is a possible D gene (5 bases). Looked up from germline, CDR1 is SNHLY and CDR2 is FYNNEI. V lost 7 bases, J lost 1 base, and 19 bases lay in between. The CDR3 runs 16 residues. CDR3 in amino acids: CASNQGLGGGNTEAFF. Here the CDR3 DNA reads TGTGCCAGCAACCAGGGACTCGGGGGGGGGAACACTGAAGCTTTCTTT.

This clonotype was counted many times. The chain couples TRBV7-8 to TRBJ2-1; 8 bases align to TRBD2. The V segment lost 6 bases and the J segment 7 bases; nucleotides outside the gene matches: 8. This CDR3 region has 14 residues. Germline values: CDR1 SGHVS, CDR2 FQNEAQ. CDR3 sequence: CASSLAGGRNEQFF. The CDR3 region has the DNA TGTGCCAGCAGTTTGGCGGGGGGACGGAATGAGCAGTTCTTC.

This clonotype was seen a few times. This chain links TRBV4-1 with TRBJ2-1, with 9 bases that match TRBD2. The CDR3 covers 17 residues. V shed 1 base, J shed 8 bases, and the junction held 12 bases outside the gene matches. Germline-derived CDR1 and CDR2 are MGHRA and YSYEKL. The CDR3 DNA reads as TGCGCCAGCAGCCAAGGTTACAAGCGGACTAGCGATCATGAGCAGTTCTTC. It is translated as CASSQGYKRTSDHEQFF.

There are many counts of this clonotype. V usage is TRBV28 and J usage is TRBJ2-7; 7 nucleotides line up with TRBD2. Germline CDR1 MDHEN, CDR2 SYDVKM. The J segment lost 3 bases and the V segment lost 5 bases, leaving 7 bases of the junction unmatched. This CDR3 contains 14 residues. CDR3 loop: CASSTGLPDYEQYF. The CDR3 region has the DNA TGTGCCAGCAGTACGGGACTACCTGACTACGAGCAGTACTTC.

The CDR3 region has the DNA TGTGCCAGCAGCCATCGAGGGCGGCTTGCATACGAGCAGTACTTC. It translates to CASSHRGRLAYEQYF. This chain connects TRBV7-2 to TRBJ2-7, with D perhaps matching TRBD2 (5 bases). V shed 5 bases and J shed 4 bases, with 18 bases lying between them. Germline CDR1 and CDR2: SGHTA and FQGNSA. The CDR3 has 15 amino acids.

This clonotype was detected only a few times. A clone one base away is much larger, so this may be a read error. The chain combines TRBV13 with TRBJ2-7; 11 nucleotides agree with TRBD2. Trimming took 5 bases from V and 2 from J; bases not matched to a gene: 17. CDR1 PRHDT and CDR2 FYEKMQ come from the germline V gene (reference sequence). The CDR3 has 19 amino acids. The CDR3 DNA follows: TGTGCCAGCAGCCAGCTCGGGGGTCGACTAGCGGGACTAGCCTACGAGCAGTACTTC. Encoded protein: CASSQLGGRLAGLAYEQYF.

About this clonotype itself: Just one base apart from a much larger clone, this may be a read error. The rearrangement joins TRBV6-2 or TRBV6-3 to TRBJ2-4; TRBD2 matches 14 bases. The CDR3 consists of 15 residues. With V trimmed by 4 bases and J by 13 bases, 9 bases remained unmatched. From germline, CDR1 is MNHEY and CDR2 SVGEGT. In nucleotides, the CDR3 is TGTGCCAGCAGTTGGACTAGCGGGAGGTCAAATGAGCAGTACTTC. Translating it yields CASSWTSGRSNEQYF.

The table lists this clonotype with many counts. The chain joins TRBV12-3 or TRBV12-4 to TRBJ2-1; possible D gene TRBD2, 6 bases. V was cut by 5 bases and J by 4 bases, with 18 bases left in between. The CDR3 contains 16 residues. Here the CDR3 DNA reads TGTGCCAGCAGTGCCCCGGGGAGCGCGGGATACAATGAGCAGTTCTTC. Protein: CASSAPGSAGYNEQFF.

This clonotype was seen at least ten times. The chain links TRBV4-1 to TRBJ1-5; 7 nucleotides match TRBD1. Germline V gene data show CDR1 as MGHRA and CDR2 as YSYEKL. The V segment lost 4 bases and the J segment 4 bases; nucleotides outside the gene matches: 10. The CDR3 runs 16 residues. CDR3 DNA sequence: TGCGCCAGCAGCCGAATCGCGACAGGGACTAATCAGCCCCAGCATTTT. Protein: CASSRIATGTNQPQHF.

This clonotype was detected ten times or more. V is TRBV2 and J is TRBJ1-1; D gene ambiguous. Germline assignment: CDR1 SNHLY and CDR2 FYNNEI. This CDR3 comprises 15 residues. V gave up 0 bases and J gave up 1 base, with 9 bases separating them. The CDR3 coding sequence is TGTGCCAGCAGTGAAGCAGGGCGGGGGAACACTGAAGCTTTCTTT. The encoded protein is CASSEAGRGNTEAFF.

This clonotype was seen repeatedly, ten times or more. The chain has TRBV7-9 and TRBJ2-5; 7 positions match TRBD1. CDR3 length equals 14 residues. J was trimmed by 3 bases and V by 5 bases; bases with no gene match: 6. Per the germline V gene, CDR1 is SEHNR and CDR2 is FQNEAQ (reference sequence). The CDR3 loop reads CASSPHTGEETQYF. The CDR3 DNA reads TGTGCCAGCAGCCCACACACAGGGGAAGAGACCCAGTACTTC.

This clonotype was seen only a few times. It may be a read error: a sequence one base away is much more abundant. V gene TRBV5-1 combines with J gene TRBJ1-1; 7 positions agree with TRBD1. V dropped 4 bases and J dropped 6; count of bases not matched to a gene: 9. Germline CDR1 reads SGHRS; CDR2 reads YFSETQ. The length of the CDR3 is 14 residues. The chain's CDR3 is CASSTPSGGAEAFF. CDR3 nucleotide sequence: TGCGCCAGCAGCACCCCTTCAGGGGGGGCTGAAGCTTTCTTT.